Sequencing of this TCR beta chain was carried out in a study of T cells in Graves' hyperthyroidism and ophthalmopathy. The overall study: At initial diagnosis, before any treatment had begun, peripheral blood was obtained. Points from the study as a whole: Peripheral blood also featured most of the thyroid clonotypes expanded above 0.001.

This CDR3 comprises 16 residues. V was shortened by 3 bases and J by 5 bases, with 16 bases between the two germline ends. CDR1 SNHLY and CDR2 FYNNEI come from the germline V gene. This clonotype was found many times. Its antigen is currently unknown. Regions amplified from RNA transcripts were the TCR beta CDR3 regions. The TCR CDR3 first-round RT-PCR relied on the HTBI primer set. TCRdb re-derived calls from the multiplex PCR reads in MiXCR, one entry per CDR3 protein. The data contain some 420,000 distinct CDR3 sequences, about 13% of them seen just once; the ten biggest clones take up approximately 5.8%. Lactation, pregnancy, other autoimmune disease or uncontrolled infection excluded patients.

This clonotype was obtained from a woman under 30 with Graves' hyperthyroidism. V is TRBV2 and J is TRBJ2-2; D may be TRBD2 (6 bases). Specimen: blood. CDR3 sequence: CASSDSAGGVTGELFF. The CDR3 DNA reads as TGTGCCAGCAGTGATTCGGCAGGAGGGGTGACCGGGGAGCTGTTTTTT.